This TCR beta chain comes out of a study of identical twins. Only healthy Caucasians were included as donors. CDR1 and CDR2 (germline): SEHNR, FQNEAQ (reference sequence). V was pared by 6 bases and J by 7 bases, with 4 bases of the junction left unmatched. The CDR3 spans 14 residues. Each CDR3 protein is one row after TCRdb ran MiXCR on the 5' RACE reads. The table lists 450,000 or so distinct CDR3 sequences, 12% to 15% of them singletons. This sample also appeared in a second study, on yellow fever vaccine responses in identical twins.

The chain employs TRBV7-9 and TRBJ1-4, with TRBD1 matching over 11 bases. The sequencing sample was made of CD4+ T cells sorted from blood. This clonotype was obtained from a woman aged 18-30 years in good health. The CDR3 here is CASSWDRGAEKLFF. DNA for the CDR3: TGTGCCAGCAGTTGGGACAGGGGGGCTGAAAAACTGTTTTTT.